The following is a T cell receptor (beta chain) sequence with its context. CDR1 is MGHRA and CDR2 is YSYEKL in the germline V gene. The V end lost 0 bases, the J end lost 4 bases, and 9 bases lay between the germline ends. The CDR3 length is 14 residues. These data come from a study of blood T cell repertoires in COVID-19. In the study overall: Samples taken during acute and convalescent COVID-19 were collected in the United States, Italy and Spain. T cells, B-cell-depleted T cells, or PBMCs provided the cDNA or gDNA that served as material.

This table comes from immunoSEQ multiplex PCR, and its TCRdb copy is limited to in-frame clones, with some not included. This table holds around 300,000 clones, about 90% found once. Participants spanned ages about 18 to 90 years and resided in about 24 US areas. Specimen: PBMCs or T cells enriched from blood (not recorded which). The clonotype comes from a man aged 25 to 45 who had recovered from COVID-19. This chain links TRBV4-1 with TRBJ1-2, with D tentatively TRBD1 (5 bases). CDR3 sequence reads: CASSQDGGVYGYTF. In DNA, the CDR3 is TGCGCCAGCAGCCAAGATGGAGGGGTCTATGGCTACACCTTC.